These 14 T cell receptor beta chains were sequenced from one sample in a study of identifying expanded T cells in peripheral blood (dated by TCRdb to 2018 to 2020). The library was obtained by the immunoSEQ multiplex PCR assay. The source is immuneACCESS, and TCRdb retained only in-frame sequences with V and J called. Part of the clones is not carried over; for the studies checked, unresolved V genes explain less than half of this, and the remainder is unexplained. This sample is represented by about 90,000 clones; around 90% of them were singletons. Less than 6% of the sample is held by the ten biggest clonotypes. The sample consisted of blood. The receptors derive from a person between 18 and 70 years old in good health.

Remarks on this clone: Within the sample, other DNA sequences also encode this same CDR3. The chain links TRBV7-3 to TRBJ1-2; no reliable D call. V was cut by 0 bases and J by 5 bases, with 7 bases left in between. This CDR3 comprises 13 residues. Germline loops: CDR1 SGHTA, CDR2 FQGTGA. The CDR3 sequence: CASSLTTAYGYTF. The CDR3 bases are TGTGCCAGCAGCTTAACGACGGCTTATGGCTACACCTTC.

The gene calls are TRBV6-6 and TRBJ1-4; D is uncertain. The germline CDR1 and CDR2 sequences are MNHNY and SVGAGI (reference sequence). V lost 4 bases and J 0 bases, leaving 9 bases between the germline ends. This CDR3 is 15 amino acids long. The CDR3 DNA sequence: TGTGCCAGCAGTTCCTACGGGGCAACTAATGAAAAACTGTTTTTT. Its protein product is CASSSYGATNEKLFF.

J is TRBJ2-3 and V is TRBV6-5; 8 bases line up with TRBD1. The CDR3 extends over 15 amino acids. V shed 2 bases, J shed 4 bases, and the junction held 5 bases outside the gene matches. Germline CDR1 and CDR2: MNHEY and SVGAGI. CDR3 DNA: TGTGCCAGCAGTTACGGGCCAGGGGGCGCAGATACGCAGTATTTT. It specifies CASSYGPGGADTQYF.

The CDR3 region is CASSVSPTGARTGNTIYF. Here the CDR3 DNA reads TGTGCCAGCAGCGTAAGCCCAACAGGGGCCCGAACTGGAAACACCATATATTTT. This chain links TRBV9 with TRBJ1-3; 7 bases are a match to TRBD1. The CDR3 totals 18 residues. Germline V gene sequence: CDR1 SGDLS, CDR2 YYNGEE. Losses at the gene ends were 1 base for V and 2 bases for J; bases not matched to a gene: 12.

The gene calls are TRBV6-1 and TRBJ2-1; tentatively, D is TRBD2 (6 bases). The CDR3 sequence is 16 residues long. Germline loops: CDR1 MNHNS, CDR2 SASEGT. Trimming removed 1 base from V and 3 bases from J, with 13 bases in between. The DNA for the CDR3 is TGTGCCAGCAGTGAAGGGGGGACTCCCTACTACAATGAGCAGTTCTTC. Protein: CASSEGGTPYYNEQFF.

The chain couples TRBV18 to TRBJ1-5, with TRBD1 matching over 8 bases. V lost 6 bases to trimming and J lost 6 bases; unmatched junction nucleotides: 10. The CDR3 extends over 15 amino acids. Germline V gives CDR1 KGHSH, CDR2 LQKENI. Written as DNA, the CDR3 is TGTGCCAGCTCCCCGCAGGGGGCGGCCATTCAGCCCCAGCATTTT. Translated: CASSPQGAAIQPQHF.

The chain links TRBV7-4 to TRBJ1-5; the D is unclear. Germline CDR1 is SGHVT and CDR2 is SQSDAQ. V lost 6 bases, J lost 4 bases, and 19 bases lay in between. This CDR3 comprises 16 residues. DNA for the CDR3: TGTGCCAGCAGTTCAGCAACCCGGGAAAGTAATCAGCCCCAGCATTTT. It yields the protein CASSSATRESNQPQHF.

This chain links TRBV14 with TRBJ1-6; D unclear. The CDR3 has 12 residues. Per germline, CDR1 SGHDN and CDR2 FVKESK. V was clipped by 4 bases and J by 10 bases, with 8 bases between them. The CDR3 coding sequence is TGTGCCAGCAGCCTGGCTGAATCACCCCTCCACTTT. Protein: CASSLAESPLHF. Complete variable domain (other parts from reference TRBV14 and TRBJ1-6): EAGVTQFPSHSVIEKGQTVTLRCDPISGHDNLYWYRRVMGKEIKFLLHFVKESKQDESGMPNNRFLAERTGGTYSTLKVQPAELEDSGVYFCASSLAESPLHFGNGTRLTVT.

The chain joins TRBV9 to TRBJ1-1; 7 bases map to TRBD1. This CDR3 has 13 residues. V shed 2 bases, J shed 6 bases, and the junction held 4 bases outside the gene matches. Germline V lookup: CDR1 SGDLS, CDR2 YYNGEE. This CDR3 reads CASSVRQGSEAFF. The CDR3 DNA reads TGTGCCAGCAGCGTCAGACAGGGCTCTGAAGCTTTCTTT.

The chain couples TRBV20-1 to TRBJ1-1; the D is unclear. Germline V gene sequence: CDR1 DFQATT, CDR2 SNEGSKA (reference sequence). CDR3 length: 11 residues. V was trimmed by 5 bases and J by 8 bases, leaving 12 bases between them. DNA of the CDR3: TGCAGTGCTGAAAGAGGTGGGGAAGCTTTCTTT. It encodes CSAERGGEAFF.

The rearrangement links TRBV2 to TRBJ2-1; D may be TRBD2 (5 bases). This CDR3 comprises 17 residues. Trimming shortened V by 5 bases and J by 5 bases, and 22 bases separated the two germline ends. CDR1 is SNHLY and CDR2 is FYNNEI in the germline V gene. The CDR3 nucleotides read TGTGCCAGCAGTCCCAGGACTTTTGGACGGTCTGACAATGAGCAGTTCTTC. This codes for CASSPRTFGRSDNEQFF.

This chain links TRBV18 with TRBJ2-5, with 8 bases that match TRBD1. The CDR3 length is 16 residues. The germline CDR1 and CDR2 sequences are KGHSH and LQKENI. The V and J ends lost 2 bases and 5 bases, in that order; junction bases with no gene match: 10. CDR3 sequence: CASSPTTGASRETQYF. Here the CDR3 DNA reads TGTGCCAGCTCACCAACGACAGGGGCGAGTAGGGAGACCCAGTACTTC.

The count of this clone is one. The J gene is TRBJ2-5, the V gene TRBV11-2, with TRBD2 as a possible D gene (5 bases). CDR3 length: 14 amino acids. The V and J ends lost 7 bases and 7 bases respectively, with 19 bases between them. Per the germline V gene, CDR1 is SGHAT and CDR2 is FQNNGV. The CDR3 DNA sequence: TGTGCCAGCAACCTCCAGACTGGAGAGGGGACCCAGTACTTC. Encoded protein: CASNLQTGEGTQYF. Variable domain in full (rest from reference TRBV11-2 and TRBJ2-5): EAGVAQSPRYKIIEKRQSVAFWCNPISGHATLYWYQQILGQGPKLLIQFQNNGVVDDSQLPKDRFSAERLKGVDSTLKIQPAKLEDSAVYLCASNLQTGEGTQYFGPGTRLLVL.

CDR3 in DNA: TGCGCCAGCAGCCAAGAGGGACAGGGGGCGACCTACGAGCAGTACTTC. Translating gives CASSQEGQGATYEQYF. This chain links TRBV4-1 with TRBJ2-7; TRBD1 agrees at 12 bases. This CDR3 spans 16 amino acids. CDR1 MGHRA and CDR2 YSYEKL come from the germline V gene. The J segment lost 2 bases and the V segment lost 0 bases, leaving 2 bases of the junction unmatched.